This passage covers 2 T cell receptor beta chains from one sample sequenced in a study of blood T cells in healthy people across ages. With a J-beta primer mix and a sample-barcoded 5' primer, a second PCR ran about 7 to 12 cycles. Using its own MiXCR run on the 5' RACE reads, TCRdb lists one record per CDR3 protein. The table has about 730,000 distinct CDR3 sequences, roughly two fifths seen once. Sequenced sample: blood. The receptors derive from a woman aged 55-69 years in good health.

This clonotype was picked up a small number of times. This rearrangement joins TRBV6-4 to TRBJ2-1; 8 bases fit TRBD1. The V gene's germline CDR1 is MRHNA and CDR2 SNTAGT. The CDR3 has 15 residues. Unmatched junction bases numbered 8, after V lost 2 bases and J lost 8 bases. The CDR3 is CASSDTWAGGDEQFF. The CDR3 nucleotides are TGTGCCAGCAGTGACACTTGGGCAGGGGGCGATGAGCAGTTCTTC.

This clonotype appeared a few times. The V and J genes are TRBV7-2 and TRBJ1-2, with a tentative D call TRBD1 (5 bases). The CDR3 is 13 amino acids. V lost 5 bases and J lost 5, with 12 bases in between. From germline, CDR1 is SGHTA and CDR2 FQGNSA. CDR3 residues: CASSGEGLYGYTF. DNA for the CDR3: TGTGCCAGCAGCGGAGAGGGACTTTATGGCTACACCTTC.